Given below is one T cell receptor beta chain in context. Its matching antigen is unknown. The CDR3 totals 13 residues. Germline CDR1 reads SGHDN; CDR2 reads FVKESK. This sample was taken from a study of CXCR3-negative and CXCR3-positive naive CD8 T cells. The authors gated naive CD8+ T cells as CD45RO-CCR7+CD27+CD95-. UMI-labeled 5' RACE yielded the TRB cDNA libraries. TCRdb reprocessed the 5' RACE reads; each CDR3 protein has one entry and no DNA is given. Its table lists 75,000 to 100,000 distinct CDR3 sequences. General observations from the study: CXCR3-positive naive cells carried more hydrophobic TRB CDR3s than CXCR3-negative naive cells did. Naive CXCR3-negative and CXCR3-positive cells had similar TRBV-TRBJ usage; memory differed. Naive subsets had comparable surface CD5; TCR strength was inferred from TRB CDR3 properties.

This chain links TRBV14 with TRBJ2-7; TCRdb designates TRBD1, a call that cannot be tested without DNA. The sequence derives from a human donor in good health. Some clones in this sample may be carry-over from other donors' samples. The sample comprised naive CXCR3+ CD8+ T cells from blood. Subset described: CD45RO-CCR7+CD27+CD95- naive CD8+ T cells expressing CXCR3 (TNR3+). The CDR3 is CASSQDPRYEQYF.